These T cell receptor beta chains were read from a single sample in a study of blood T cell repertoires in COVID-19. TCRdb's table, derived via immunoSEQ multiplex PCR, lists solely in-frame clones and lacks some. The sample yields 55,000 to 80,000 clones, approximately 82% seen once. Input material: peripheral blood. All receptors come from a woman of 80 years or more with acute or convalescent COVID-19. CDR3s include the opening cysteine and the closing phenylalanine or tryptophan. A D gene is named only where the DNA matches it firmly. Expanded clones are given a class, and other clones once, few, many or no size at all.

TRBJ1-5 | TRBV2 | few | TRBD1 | CASRDRTGLGQPQHF | TGTGCCAGCAGGGACCGGACAGGCCTAGGGCAGCCCCAGCATTTT
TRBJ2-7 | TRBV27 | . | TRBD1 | CASSMRTGQTTYEQYF | TGTGCCAGCAGTATGAGGACAGGGCAGACCACCTACGAGCAGTACTTC
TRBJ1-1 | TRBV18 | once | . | CASSPPGQGTNTEAFF | TGTGCCAGCTCACCGCCCGGTCAGGGTACGAACACTGAAGCTTTCTTT
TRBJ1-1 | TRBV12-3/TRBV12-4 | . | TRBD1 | CASSSRGLNEAFF | TGTGCCAGCAGTTCCAGGGGGCTTAATGAAGCTTTCTTT
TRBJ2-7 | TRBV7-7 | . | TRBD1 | CASSIGTGGGYEQYF | TGTGCTAGCAGCATAGGGACAGGAGGAGGTTACGAGCAGTACTTC
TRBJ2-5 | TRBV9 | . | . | CASSGRRGETQYF | TGTGCCAGCAGCGGACGAAGAGGGGAGACCCAGTACTTC
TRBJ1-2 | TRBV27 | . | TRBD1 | CASSLLGTGVANYGYTF | TGTGCCAGCAGTTTATTAGGGACAGGCGTTGCTAACTATGGCTACACCTTC
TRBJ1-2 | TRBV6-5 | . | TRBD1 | CASRSGQGDGYTF | TGTGCCAGCAGGTCCGGACAGGGCGATGGCTACACCTTC
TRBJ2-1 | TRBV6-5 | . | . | CASRQGGPNEQFF | TGTGCCAGCAGGCAGGGGGGCCCCAATGAGCAGTTCTTC
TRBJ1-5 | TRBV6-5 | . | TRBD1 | CASLRRDRTNQPQHF | TGTGCCAGCTTGCGCCGGGACAGAACAAATCAGCCCCAGCATTTT
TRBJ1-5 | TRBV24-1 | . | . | CATSDRGVDQPQHF | TGTGCCACCAGTGACAGGGGAGTGGATCAGCCCCAGCATTTT
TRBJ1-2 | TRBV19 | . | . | CASSSRREGTNYGYTF | TGTGCCAGTAGTAGTCGGAGGGAGGGAACTAACTATGGCTACACCTTC
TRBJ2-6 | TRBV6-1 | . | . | CASSDRVRSSGANVLTF | TGTGCCAGCAGTGACAGGGTTAGGAGCTCTGGGGCCAACGTCCTGACTTTC
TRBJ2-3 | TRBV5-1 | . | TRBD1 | CASSIRGQGANTDTQYF | TGCGCCAGCAGCATCCGGGGACAGGGGGCAAATACAGATACGCAGTATTTT
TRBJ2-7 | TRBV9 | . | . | CASSVAWDTSYEQYF | TGTGCCAGCAGCGTAGCCTGGGACACTTCCTACGAGCAGTACTTC
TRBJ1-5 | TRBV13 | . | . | CASSLGQGWNQPQHF | TGTGCCAGCAGCTTAGGACAGGGATGGAATCAGCCCCAGCATTTT
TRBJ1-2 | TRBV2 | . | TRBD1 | CASSEGWDSFYGYTF | TGTGCCAGCAGTGAAGGGTGGGACAGCTTCTATGGCTACACCTTC
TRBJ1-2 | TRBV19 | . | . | CASSHRTRGHGYTF | TGTGCCAGTAGTCACCGGACCAGGGGTCACGGCTACACCTTC
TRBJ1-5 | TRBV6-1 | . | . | CASSEIGSPGQPQHF | TGTGCCAGCAGTGAAATAGGCTCCCCGGGGCAGCCCCAGCATTTT
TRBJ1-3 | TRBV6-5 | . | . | CASRLTSGNTIYF | TGTGCAAGCAGACTTACCTCTGGAAACACCATATATTTT
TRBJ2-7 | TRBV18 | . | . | CASSPRASTYEQYF | TGTGCCAGCTCACCACGGGCTAGCACCTACGAGCAGTACTTC
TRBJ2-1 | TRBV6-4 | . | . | CASSPTPGSYNEQFF | TGTGCCAGCAGTCCTACCCCGGGCTCCTACAATGAGCAGTTCTTC
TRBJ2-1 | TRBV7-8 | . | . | CASSLAVGGAYNEQFF | TGTGCCAGCAGCTTAGCCGTCGGCGGAGCTTACAATGAGCAGTTCTTC
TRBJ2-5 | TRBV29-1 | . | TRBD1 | CSGQGPGGPQYF | TGCAGCGGACAGGGGCCTGGGGGACCCCAGTACTTC
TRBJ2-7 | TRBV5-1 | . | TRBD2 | CASSSASGSYEQYF | TGCGCCAGCAGCTCCGCTAGCGGCTCCTACGAGCAGTACTTC
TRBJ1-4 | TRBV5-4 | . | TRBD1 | CASSLDRGTNEKLFF | TGTGCCAGCAGCTTGGACAGGGGAACTAATGAAAAACTGTTTTTT
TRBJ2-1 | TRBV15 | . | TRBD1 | CATSRGVGQVGPPFF | TGTGCCACCAGCAGAGGGGTAGGACAGGTTGGCCCCCCGTTCTTC
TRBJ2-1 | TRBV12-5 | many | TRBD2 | CASAPSGATNEQFF | TGTGCTAGTGCCCCAAGCGGGGCTACCAATGAGCAGTTCTTC
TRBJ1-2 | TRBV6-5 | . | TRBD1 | CASSGGQVGGYTF | TGTGCCAGCAGCGGGGGACAGGTCGGTGGCTACACCTTC
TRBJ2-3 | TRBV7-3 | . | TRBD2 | CASSQAGGVTDTQYF | TGTGCCTCCTCCCAAGCGGGGGGCGTCACAGATACGCAGTATTTT
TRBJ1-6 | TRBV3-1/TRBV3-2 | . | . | CASRHSEVVNSPLHF | TGTGCCAGCAGGCATTCGGAGGTGGTTAATTCACCCCTCCACTTT
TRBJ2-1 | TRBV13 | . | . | CASSLVISDRANNEQFF | TGTGCCAGCAGCTTAGTCATTTCGGACAGAGCGAACAATGAGCAGTTCTTC
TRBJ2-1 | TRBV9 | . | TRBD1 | CASSVGTGVGDEQFF | TGTGCCAGCAGCGTAGGGACAGGGGTGGGCGATGAGCAGTTCTTC
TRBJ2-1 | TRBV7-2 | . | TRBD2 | CASSLYPSGANEQFF | TGTGCCAGCAGCTTATACCCTAGCGGGGCCAATGAGCAGTTCTTC
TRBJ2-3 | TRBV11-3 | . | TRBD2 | CASSSPGAGATDTQYF | TGTGCCAGCAGCTCCCCCGGAGCGGGAGCCACAGATACGCAGTATTTT
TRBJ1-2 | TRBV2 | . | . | CASSDFTGSYGYTF | TGTGCCAGCAGTGATTTCACAGGATCTTATGGCTACACCTTC
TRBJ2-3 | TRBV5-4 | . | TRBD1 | CASWPPGQGVGDTQYF | TGTGCCAGCTGGCCCCCAGGACAGGGAGTCGGAGATACGCAGTATTTT
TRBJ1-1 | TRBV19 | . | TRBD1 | CASSRRQGNTEAFF | TGTGCCAGTAGTAGACGACAGGGGAACACTGAAGCTTTCTTT
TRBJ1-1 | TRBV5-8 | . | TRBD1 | CASSRRGQGQSEAFF | TGTGCCAGCAGCCGGCGTGGACAGGGACAATCTGAAGCTTTCTTT
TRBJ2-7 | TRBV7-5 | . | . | CVRSFYNPAGESYEQYF | TGTGTCAGAAGCTTTTATAACCCGGCGGGCGAATCCTACGAGCAGTACTTC
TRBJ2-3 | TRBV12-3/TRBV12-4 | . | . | CASGESTDTQYF | TGTGCCAGCGGGGAGTCCACAGATACGCAGTATTTT
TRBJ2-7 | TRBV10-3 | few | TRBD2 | CAITWEAGGSGEQYF | TGTGCCATCACGTGGGAGGCGGGAGGGTCAGGAGAGCAGTACTTC
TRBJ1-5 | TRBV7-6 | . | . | CASSYRQYSNQPQHF | TGTGCCAGCAGCTATCGACAGTATAGCAATCAGCCCCAGCATTTT
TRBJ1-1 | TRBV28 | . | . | CASSPPTGSALNTEAFF | TGTGCCAGCAGTCCTCCTACAGGGAGCGCTTTGAACACTGAAGCTTTCTTT
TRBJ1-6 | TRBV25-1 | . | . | CASSEFGGRRPLHF | TGTGCCAGCAGTGAATTCGGGGGGCGCAGACCCCTCCACTTT
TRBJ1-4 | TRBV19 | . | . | CASSITGLGNEKLFF | TGTGCCAGTAGTATCACAGGGCTGGGTAATGAAAAACTGTTTTTT
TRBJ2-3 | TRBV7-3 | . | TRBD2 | CASSRNSGRTPDTQYF | TGTGCCAGCAGCCGAAACAGCGGGAGGACCCCAGATACGCAGTATTTT
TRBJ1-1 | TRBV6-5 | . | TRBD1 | CASSSQGLNTEAFF | TGTGCCAGCAGTTCACAGGGGCTGAACACTGAAGCTTTCTTT
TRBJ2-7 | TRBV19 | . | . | CASSSTPTGEQYF | TGTGCCAGTTCTAGCACCCCAACGGGGGAGCAGTACTTC
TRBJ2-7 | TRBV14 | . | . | CASSQGPYEQYF | TGTGCCAGCAGCCAAGGGCCGTACGAGCAGTACTTC
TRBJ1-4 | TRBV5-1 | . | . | CASATVTNEKLFF | TGCGCCAGCGCGACAGTCACTAATGAAAAACTGTTTTTT